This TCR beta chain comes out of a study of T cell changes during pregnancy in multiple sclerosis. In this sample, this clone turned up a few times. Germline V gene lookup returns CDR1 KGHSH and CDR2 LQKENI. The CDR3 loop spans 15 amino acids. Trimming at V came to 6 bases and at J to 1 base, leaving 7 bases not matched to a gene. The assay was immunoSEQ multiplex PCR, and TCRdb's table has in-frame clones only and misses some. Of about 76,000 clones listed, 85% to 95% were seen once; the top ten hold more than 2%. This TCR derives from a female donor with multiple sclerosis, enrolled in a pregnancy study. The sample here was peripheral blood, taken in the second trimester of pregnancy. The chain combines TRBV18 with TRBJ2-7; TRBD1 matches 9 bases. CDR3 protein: CASSAGTGFSYEQYF. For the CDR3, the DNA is TGTGCCAGCTCCGCCGGGACAGGGTTTTCCTACGAGCAGTACTTC.